The 28 T cell receptor beta chains presented below share a single source sample, sequenced in a study of blood T cells in healthy people across ages. Together with a sample-barcoded 5' primer, a J-beta primer mix was included in a second PCR lasting roughly 6 to 12 cycles. Each CDR3 protein gets one entry after TCRdb re-called the 5' RACE reads with MiXCR. The table includes 1.5 million to 2 million distinct CDR3 sequences, roughly 49% detected once. The sequenced sample consisted of blood. The receptors shown here come from a woman aged 40-49 years in good health.

This clonotype was observed a few times. The rearrangement links TRBV15 to TRBJ2-3; the D gene could be TRBD1 or TRBD2 (6 bases each). This CDR3 is built from 15 residues. The V end lost 0 bases, the J end lost 6 bases, and 13 bases lay between the germline ends. Germline-derived CDR1 and CDR2 are LNHNV and YYDKDF (reference sequence). The DNA for the CDR3 is TGTGCCACCAGCAGAGACATGGGGGGCCGTGATACGCAGTATTTT. It translates to CATSRDMGGRDTQYF.

The chain couples TRBV6-2 or TRBV6-3 to TRBJ1-5; 7 bases agree with TRBD1. After removal of 6 bases from V and 5 bases from J, the junction contained 10 bases not matched to a gene. The CDR3 sequence is 15 residues long. In germline, CDR1 is MNHEY, CDR2 SVGEGT. The CDR3 reads CASSHQGVSYQPQHF. The CDR3 nucleotides are TGTGCCAGCAGCCACCAGGGGGTCTCTTATCAGCCCCAGCATTTT.

The chain couples TRBV7-3 to TRBJ1-2; the match to TRBD1 covers 9 bases. With V trimmed by 0 bases and J by 4 bases, 12 bases remained unmatched. CDR1 SGHTA and CDR2 FQGTGA come from the germline V gene. The CDR3 covers 18 residues. The CDR3 nucleotides read TGTGCCAGCAGCTTAACGGGAGGAACAGGGGGCCTTCGCTATGGCTACACCTTC. The encoded protein is CASSLTGGTGGLRYGYTF.

There are a few counts of this clonotype. The chain has TRBV20-1 and TRBJ2-3; D is ambiguous. Germline CDR1 DFQATT, CDR2 SNEGSKA (reference sequence). Trimming left V 4 bases short and J 6 bases short, with 20 bases between. The CDR3 length is 15 residues. The CDR3 loop reads CSAIERSRKTDTQYF. For the CDR3, the DNA is TGCAGTGCTATAGAGAGGTCCCGGAAGACGGATACGCAGTATTTT.

The chain is built from TRBV7-9 and TRBJ2-1; 7 bases fit TRBD2. The junction had 9 bases not matched to a gene; V was cut back by 0 bases and J by 13 bases. Germline CDR1 reads SEHNR; CDR2 reads FQNEAQ (reference sequence). The CDR3 has 14 amino acids. The CDR3 protein is CASSLAGGKETQFF. The CDR3 nucleotides are TGTGCCAGCAGCTTAGCGGGGGGGAAAGAGACCCAGTTCTTC.

The chain joins TRBV12-3 or TRBV12-4 to TRBJ2-1, with TRBD2 identical over 7 bases. The CDR3 runs to 13 residues. V was clipped by 5 bases and J by 9 bases; unmatched bases: 7. CDR3 residues: CASSDRGEGEQFF. The DNA of the CDR3 is TGTGCCAGCAGTGATCGGGGGGAAGGTGAGCAGTTCTTC.

V and J are TRBV6-2 or TRBV6-3 and TRBJ1-5; D not resolved. Germline V gene data show CDR1 as MNHEY and CDR2 as SVGEGT. This CDR3 has 17 amino acids. Trimming stripped 2 bases from V and 2 bases from J, with 16 bases between. DNA of the CDR3: TGTGCCAGCAGTTACATTGGGCAGGCCGGTGGCAATCAGCCCCAGCATTTT. It encodes CASSYIGQAGGNQPQHF.

V usage is TRBV7-2 and J usage is TRBJ1-2, with D perhaps matching TRBD1 (6 bases). Germline V CDR1 and CDR2: SGHTA, FQGNSA. The V end was cut by 5 bases, the J end by 3 bases, with 16 bases between. The CDR3 consists of 15 residues. CDR3 coding DNA: TGTGCCAGCAGCCCCGAGGGACAACTCTACTATGGCTACACCTTC. This translates into CASSPEGQLYYGYTF.

This chain uses TRBV3-1 with TRBJ2-4, with 8 bases identical to TRBD2. The J call is uncertain, as TRBJ2-7 better fits the DNA end. CDR1 is LGHDT, CDR2 YNNKEL, per germline (reference sequence). CDR3 length: 15 residues. The CDR3 sequence is CASSLLVSGAYEQYF. The CDR3 DNA is TGTGCCAGCAGCCTGCTGGTTAGCGGGGCCTACGAGCAGTACTTC.

This rearrangement joins TRBV5-1 to TRBJ2-3; TRBD2 is a possible D gene (6 bases). The CDR3 length is 15 residues. The V end lost 3 bases, the J end lost 4 bases, and 15 bases lay between the germline ends. Germline values: CDR1 SGHRS, CDR2 YFSETQ. The CDR3 DNA is TGCGCCAGCAGCTCCGACCGGACGGGGGCAGATACGCAGTATTTT. Protein: CASSSDRTGADTQYF.

This rearrangement joins TRBV9 to TRBJ2-1; the D gene is possibly TRBD1 (6 bases). Germline loops: CDR1 SGDLS, CDR2 YYNGEE. The CDR3 has 14 amino acids. The V end lost 3 bases, the J end lost 7 bases, and 14 bases lay between the germline ends. This chain's CDR3 is CASSETTGMNEQFF. As DNA, the CDR3 is TGTGCCAGCAGCGAAACAACAGGGATGAATGAGCAGTTCTTC.

The chain uses TRBV9 and TRBJ2-1, with TRBD1 matching 12 bases. Germline loops: CDR1 SGDLS, CDR2 YYNGEE. This CDR3 has 16 amino acids. V gave up 3 bases and J gave up 7 bases; unmatched junction bases: 8. The CDR3 sequence is CASSGAGTGGANEQFF. The CDR3 DNA reads TGTGCCAGCAGCGGGGCCGGGACAGGGGGCGCGAATGAGCAGTTCTTC.

The chain is built from TRBV5-6 and TRBJ2-3; 7 positions match TRBD2. With V trimmed by 4 bases and J by 6 bases, 17 bases remained unmatched. The CDR3 is 17 residues long. The germline V gene encodes CDR1 SGHDT and CDR2 YYEEEE. CDR3 region: CASSHQLGGEVSDTQYF. The CDR3 DNA follows: TGTGCCAGCAGCCACCAGCTGGGAGGGGAAGTCTCCGATACGCAGTATTTT.

Comments on this clonotype: The junction departs from the called germline gene at one end, perhaps through a read error. The chain links TRBV6-2 or TRBV6-3 to TRBJ2-4; D uncertain. The CDR3 consists of 14 residues. Germline lookup yields CDR1 MNHEY and CDR2 SVGEGT. The CDR3 DNA sequence: TGTGCCAGCGGTTACGAGGATATCAAAAACATTCAGTACTTC. This sequence encodes CASGYEDIKNIQYF.

The genes are TRBV12-3 or TRBV12-4 and TRBJ1-1; 7 nucleotides match TRBD1. The CDR3 length is 14 residues. V dropped 6 bases and J dropped 4; count of bases not matched to a gene: 8. The CDR3 sequence: CASRWETGTTEAFF. CDR3 nucleotide sequence: TGTGCCAGCAGATGGGAGACAGGGACCACTGAAGCTTTCTTT.

This clonotype turned up a few times. The chain couples TRBV5-1 to TRBJ2-7; D may be TRBD1 or TRBD2 (6 bases each). Germline CDR1 reads SGHRS; CDR2 reads YFSETQ. The V end lost 0 bases, the J end lost 0 bases, and 13 bases lay between the germline ends. The CDR3 length is 16 residues. CDR3 bases: TGCGCCAGCAGCTTGGAGGTCGGGGGCAACTCCTACGAGCAGTACTTC. Translated: CASSLEVGGNSYEQYF.

The genes are TRBV15 and TRBJ2-7, with D maybe TRBD2 (6 bases). V lost 5 bases and J 0 bases, leaving 17 bases between the germline ends. In germline, CDR1 is LNHNV, CDR2 YYDKDF (reference sequence). This CDR3 region has 16 residues. CDR3 loop: CATSADGGGTSYEQYF. CDR3 sequence (DNA): TGTGCCACCAGCGCAGACGGTGGGGGGACCTCCTACGAGCAGTACTTC.

CDR3 protein: CASRNRQGRFKQFF. The CDR3 bases are TGTGCCAGCAGAAACCGACAGGGGCGTTTTAAGCAGTTCTTC. V is TRBV6-2 or TRBV6-3 and J is TRBJ2-1; 8 bases agree with TRBD1. Trimming at V came to 6 bases and at J to 11 bases, leaving 12 bases not matched to a gene. Germline CDR1 and CDR2: MNHEY and SVGEGT. This CDR3 has 14 residues.

This clonotype was seen a handful of times. The CDR3 DNA reads TGCAGTGCTGAGAAACAGGGGTCCTACAATGAGCAGTTCTTC. This encodes CSAEKQGSYNEQFF. V and J are TRBV20-1 and TRBJ2-1; 7 bases match TRBD1. The V and J ends lost 5 bases and 1 base, in that order; junction bases with no gene match: 5. CDR1 DFQATT and CDR2 SNEGSKA come from the germline V gene (reference sequence). The CDR3 runs to 14 residues.

The chain carries TRBV5-1 and TRBJ2-5; the D is unclear. Germline CDR1 is SGHRS and CDR2 is YFSETQ. The CDR3 totals 12 residues. The V end was cut by 7 bases, the J end by 3 bases, with 10 bases between. The CDR3 sequence is CASGVGKETQYF. The CDR3 DNA sequence: TGCGCCAGCGGAGTGGGGAAAGAGACCCAGTACTTC.

This clonotype was counted only a few times. The chain links TRBV6-2 or TRBV6-3 to TRBJ1-1; a possible D gene is TRBD1 (5 bases). The germline V gene encodes CDR1 MNHEY and CDR2 SVGEGT. The CDR3 covers 12 residues. The V end lost 8 bases, the J end lost 1 base, and 8 bases lay between the germline ends. The CDR3 DNA reads as TGTGCCAGCCTGAGGGGGAACACTGAAGCTTTCTTT. Its protein product is CASLRGNTEAFF.

The table lists this clonotype with a few counts. This chain uses TRBV9 with TRBJ2-3; the D call may be TRBD1 or TRBD2 (5 bases each). Looked up from germline, CDR1 is SGDLS and CDR2 is YYNGEE. The V and J ends lost 4 bases and 5 bases respectively, with 11 bases between them. The CDR3 has 13 amino acids. CDR3 in DNA: TGTGCCAGCAGCTTCCGGGACGAAGATACGCAGTATTTT. It yields the protein CASSFRDEDTQYF.

The rearrangement uses TRBV6-2 or TRBV6-3 and TRBJ2-1, with TRBD1 matching over 7 bases. CDR3 length equals 16 residues. V shed 4 bases and J 0 bases; nucleotides not matched to a gene: 6. Germline V gene data show CDR1 as MNHEY and CDR2 as SVGEGT. CDR3 sequence: CASSFDRVSSYNEQFF. DNA for the CDR3: TGTGCCAGCAGTTTCGACAGGGTGAGCTCCTACAATGAGCAGTTCTTC.

This clonotype occurred a few times. The V call is TRBV27, the J call TRBJ1-1; D gene unclear. The V gene lost 3 bases and the J gene lost 1 base, with 6 bases spanning the gap. The CDR3 is 13 residues long. The germline CDR1 and CDR2 sequences are MNHEY and SMNVEV (reference sequence). Here the CDR3 reads CASSFDENTEAFF. CDR3 sequence (DNA): TGTGCCAGCAGTTTCGACGAGAACACTGAAGCTTTCTTT.

For the CDR3, the DNA is TGCAGTGCTAGAGACAGGAGTCGCACAGATACGCAGTATTTT. The encoded protein is CSARDRSRTDTQYF. The chain has TRBV20-1 and TRBJ2-3; D remains ambiguous. The CDR3 is made up of 14 amino acids. The germline CDR1 and CDR2 sequences are DFQATT and SNEGSKA (reference sequence). The germline V and J ends were trimmed by 0 bases and 1 base, with 8 bases remaining between them.

Here the CDR3 reads CASSVGSAGTSSYEQYF. The CDR3, as DNA: TGCGCCAGCAGCGTTGGGTCCGCGGGGACTAGTTCCTACGAGCAGTACTTC. The rearrangement joins TRBV5-1 to TRBJ2-7; the match to TRBD2 covers 8 bases. The trim removed 4 bases at V and 1 base at J, leaving 13 bases unmatched. Germline values: CDR1 SGHRS, CDR2 YFSETQ. The CDR3 loop spans 17 amino acids.

This chain links TRBV5-8 with TRBJ1-1; D remains unclear. Trimming took off 5 bases at V and 1 base at J, with 12 bases between the two ends. This CDR3 has 14 residues. The V gene's germline CDR1 is SGHTS and CDR2 YDEGEE. This chain's CDR3 is CASSHQWANTEAFF. The CDR3 nucleotides are TGTGCCAGCAGTCACCAATGGGCGAACACTGAAGCTTTCTTT.

J is TRBJ2-3 and V is TRBV7-3; 7 nucleotides agree with TRBD2. The CDR3 runs to 15 residues. Germline trimming cut 4 bases from V and 4 bases from J; bases unmatched to any gene: 8. From germline, CDR1 is SGHTA and CDR2 FQGTGA. CDR3 sequence reads: CASSSGGVFSDTQYF. The CDR3 DNA reads as TGTGCCAGCAGCTCTGGGGGGGTCTTTTCAGATACGCAGTATTTT. Combining the CDR3 with reference TRBV7-3 and TRBJ2-3 gives the whole variable domain GAGVSQTPSNKVTEKGKYVELRCDPISGHTALYWYRQSLGQGPEFLIYFQGTGAADDSGLPNDRFFAVRPEGSVSTLKIQRTERGDSAVYLCASSSGGVFSDTQYFGPGTRLTVL.